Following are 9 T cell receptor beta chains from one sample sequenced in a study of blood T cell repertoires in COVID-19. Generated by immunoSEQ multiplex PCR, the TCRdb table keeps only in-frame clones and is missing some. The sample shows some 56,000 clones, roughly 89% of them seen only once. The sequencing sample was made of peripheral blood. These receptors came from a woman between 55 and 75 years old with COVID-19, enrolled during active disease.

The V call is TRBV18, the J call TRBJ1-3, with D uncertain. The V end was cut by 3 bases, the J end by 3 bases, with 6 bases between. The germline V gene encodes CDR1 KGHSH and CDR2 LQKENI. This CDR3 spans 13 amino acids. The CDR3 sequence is CASSPGVGNTIYF. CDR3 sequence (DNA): TGTGCCAGCTCACCGGGAGTTGGAAACACCATATATTTT.

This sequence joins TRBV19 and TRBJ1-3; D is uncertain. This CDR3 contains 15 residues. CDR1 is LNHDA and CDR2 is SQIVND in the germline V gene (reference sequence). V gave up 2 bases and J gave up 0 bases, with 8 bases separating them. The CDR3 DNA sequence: TGTGCCAGTAGTATAAGGAGAGACTCTGGAAACACCATATATTTT. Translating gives CASSIRRDSGNTIYF.

CDR3 region: CASSEWEGGKLFF. The CDR3 nucleotides are TGTGCCAGCAGTGAATGGGAGGGGGGAAAACTGTTTTTT. V and J are TRBV6-1 and TRBJ1-4; D possibly corresponds to TRBD1 (6 bases). Trimming removed 2 bases from V and 10 bases from J, with 11 bases in between. The V gene's germline CDR1 is MNHNS and CDR2 SASEGT. The CDR3 is 13 amino acids.

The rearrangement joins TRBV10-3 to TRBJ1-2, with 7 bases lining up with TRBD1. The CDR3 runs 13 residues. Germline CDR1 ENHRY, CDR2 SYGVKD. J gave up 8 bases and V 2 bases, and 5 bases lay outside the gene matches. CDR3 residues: CAISEDRAGGYTF. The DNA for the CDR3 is TGTGCCATCAGTGAGGACAGGGCGGGAGGCTACACCTTC.

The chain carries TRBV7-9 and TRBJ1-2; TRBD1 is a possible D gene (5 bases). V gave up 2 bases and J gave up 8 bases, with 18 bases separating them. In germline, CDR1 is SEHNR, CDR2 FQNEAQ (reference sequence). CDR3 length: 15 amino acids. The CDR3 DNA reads TGTGCCAGCAGCTTATTGGATGAGCCAGGGAAAGGCTACACCTTC. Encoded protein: CASSLLDEPGKGYTF. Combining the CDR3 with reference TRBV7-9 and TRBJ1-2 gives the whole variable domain DTGVSQNPRHKITKRGQNVTFRCDPISEHNRLYWYRQTLGQGPEFLTYFQNEAQLEKSRLLSDRFSAERPKGSFSTLEIQRTEQGDSAMYLCASSLLDEPGKGYTFGSGTRLTVV.

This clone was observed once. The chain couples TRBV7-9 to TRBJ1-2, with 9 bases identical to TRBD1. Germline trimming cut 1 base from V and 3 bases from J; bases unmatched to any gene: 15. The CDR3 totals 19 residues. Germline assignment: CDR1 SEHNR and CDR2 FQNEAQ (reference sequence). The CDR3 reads CASSLGDYLTGGLDYGYTF. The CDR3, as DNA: TGTGCCAGCAGCTTAGGGGACTATTTGACAGGGGGTTTGGACTATGGCTACACCTTC. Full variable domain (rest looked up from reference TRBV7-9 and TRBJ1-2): DTGVSQNPRHKITKRGQNVTFRCDPISEHNRLYWYRQTLGQGPEFLTYFQNEAQLEKSRLLSDRFSAERPKGSFSTLEIQRTEQGDSAMYLCASSLGDYLTGGLDYGYTFGSGTRLTVV.

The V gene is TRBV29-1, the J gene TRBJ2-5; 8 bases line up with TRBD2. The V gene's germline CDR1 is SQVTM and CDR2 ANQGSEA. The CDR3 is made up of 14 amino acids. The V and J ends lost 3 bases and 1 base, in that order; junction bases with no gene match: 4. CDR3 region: CSVDEAGAQETQYF. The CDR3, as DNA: TGCAGCGTTGACGAAGCGGGAGCCCAAGAGACCCAGTACTTC.

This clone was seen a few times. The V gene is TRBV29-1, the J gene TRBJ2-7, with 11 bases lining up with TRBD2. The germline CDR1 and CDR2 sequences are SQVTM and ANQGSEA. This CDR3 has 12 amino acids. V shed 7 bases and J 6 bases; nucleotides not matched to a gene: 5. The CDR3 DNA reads TGCAGCGCCGACGGGACTAGCGGCGAGCAGTACTTC. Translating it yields CSADGTSGEQYF.

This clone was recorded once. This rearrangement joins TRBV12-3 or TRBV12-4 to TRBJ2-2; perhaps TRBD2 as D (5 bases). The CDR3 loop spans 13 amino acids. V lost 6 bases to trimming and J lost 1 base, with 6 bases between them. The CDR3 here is CASSRGNTGELFF. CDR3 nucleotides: TGTGCCAGCAGCCGGGGGAACACCGGGGAGCTGTTTTTT.